This TCR beta chain was documented in a study of shared clonotypes between healthy human individuals. Looked up from germline, CDR1 is GTSNPN and CDR2 is SVGIG (reference sequence). The CDR3 runs to 13 residues. V dropped 4 bases and J dropped 5; count of bases not matched to a gene: 6. Assay: immunoSEQ multiplex PCR; the TCRdb copy retains only in-frame clones and omits some. The sample includes 2 million to 2.5 million clones, 95% of them seen just once. Sequenced: naive CD4+ T cells sorted from blood. Subset noted: CD45RA+ positively selected. J is TRBJ1-1 and V is TRBV30, with TRBD1 identical over 8 bases. This clonotype was sampled from a man aged 18 to 30 in good health. The DNA of the CDR3 is TGTGCCTGGATGTGGACAGGGAGGACTGAAGCTTTCTTT. Translated: CAWMWTGRTEAFF.